This record covers a single TCR beta chain. As yet, its antigen is unknown. For every sample, some 10^5 TCR templates were assayed. Sequencing was performed with immunoSEQ multiplex PCR; in TCRdb, only in-frame clones are kept and a portion is missing. In the table there are roughly 120,000 clones, 94% of which are singletons. This entry is derived from a study of siplizumab effects on memory and regulatory T cells. Study-wide points: Suppression by proliferating Tregs derived from siplizumab cultures was not verified. Controls had around 27% Treg-derived mappable alloreactive CD4+ clones on average, versus less than 70% with siplizumab. Memory cells seemed less diverse than naive T cells, which seemed major alloresponse contributors.

CDR3 length: 14 residues. Between the trimmed V and J ends, which lost 8 bases and 4 bases, there was a span of 15 bases. Per germline, CDR1 LNHDA and CDR2 SQIVND (reference sequence). The genes are TRBV19 and TRBJ2-1, with D uncertain. The TCR comes from a human donor in good health. Sequenced: non-Treg CD4+ T cells sorted from blood. The CDR3 DNA reads TGTGCCAGTGGCTTTCTCCCCCTTTACAATGAGCAGTTCTTC. Protein: CASGFLPLYNEQFF.